This is a list of T cell receptor beta chains from one sample in a study of T cells in Graves' hyperthyroidism and ophthalmopathy. TCRdb fed the multiplex PCR reads into MiXCR, producing one record per CDR3 protein. The sample lists fewer than 850,000 distinct CDR3 sequences; 17% were seen once. The sample taken for sequencing was blood. Receptors were obtained from a man between 50 and 59 years old with Graves' hyperthyroidism. The CDR3 runs from the conserved cysteine through the conserved F or W. A D gene is named only where the DNA matches it firmly. Size values are once, few and many counts, or a class for expanded clones, and some rows have none.

clone_size	v_call	j_call	d_call	cdr3_nt	cdr3_aa
many	TRBV12-5	TRBJ2-1	-	TGTGCTAGTGGTTTTAGGGCAGGGAAAGACGTCGACAATGAGCAGTTCTTC	CASGFRAGKDVDNEQFF
-	TRBV5-1	TRBJ2-5	-	TGCGCCAGCAGCTTGCGAAGGGGAAGCCAAGAGACCCAGTACTTC	CASSLRRGSQETQYF
-	TRBV12-3/TRBV12-4	TRBJ1-2	-	TGTGCCAGTCACCGGGACAAAGACTATGGCTACACCTTC	CASHRDKDYGYTF
few	TRBV28	TRBJ1-2	-	TGTGCCAGCAGTTTAGCGGTCGGAGACTATGGCTACACCTTC	CASSLAVGDYGYTF
few	TRBV25-1	TRBJ1-1	TRBD1	TGTGCCAGCAGACAGGGACAGGCGGTTGCTTTCTTT	CASRQGQAVAFF
many	TRBV29-1	TRBJ2-7	TRBD1	TGCAGCGTTGAGAAGACAGGGGGGAATAAAGGGCAGTACTTC	CSVEKTGGNKGQYF
once	TRBV19	TRBJ1-2	-	TGTGCCAGTAGTATCTACCAGGGGAGCTATGGCTACACCTTC	CASSIYQGSYGYTF
few	TRBV3-1	TRBJ1-1	-	TGTGCCAGCAGCGACCTGGGGGGGGCTTCTGAAGCTTTCTTT	CASSDLGGASEAFF
many	TRBV9	TRBJ1-1	-	TGTGCCAGCAGTGAATTTTCGAACACTGAAGCTTTCTTT	CASSEFSNTEAFF
many	TRBV11-2	TRBJ1-1	TRBD1	TGTGCCAGCAGCTACCCGGGACAGAGGAACACTGAAGCTTTCTTT	CASSYPGQRNTEAFF
few	TRBV28	TRBJ2-3	-	TGTGCCAGCAGAACCGATAGCGGAAACACAGATACGCAGTATTTT	CASRTDSGNTDTQYF
-	TRBV20-1	TRBJ2-1	-	TGCAGTGCCAGACGACTTATACAAAACAATGAGCAGTTCTTC	CSARRLIQNNEQFF
many	TRBV7-2	TRBJ2-3	TRBD2	TGTGCCAGCAGCCACCCAGCGCTAGCGGGAATTAGCACAGATACGCAGTATTTT	CASSHPALAGISTDTQYF
-	TRBV14	TRBJ2-1	-	TGTGCCAGCAGCCAAGCTCACTTTGGAGGGAATGAGCAGTTCTTC	CASSQAHFGGNEQFF
many	TRBV28	TRBJ2-7	-	TGTGCCAGCGGGTTCAGCTACGAGCAGTACTTC	CASGFSYEQYF
many	TRBV11-2	TRBJ2-3	-	TGTGCCAGCAGCGACCTCAGAGGGAGCGCAGATACGCAGTATTTT	CASSDLRGSADTQYF
few	TRBV10-2	TRBJ2-7	-	TGCGCCAGCAATCGGTTCGGCGACAGCGAGCAGTACTTC	CASNRFGDSEQYF
many	TRBV6-1	TRBJ2-7	TRBD1	TGTGCCAGCAGTGAACCTGGGGGACAGGGGTCCTACGAGCAGTACTTC	CASSEPGGQGSYEQYF
-	TRBV20-1	TRBJ2-7	-	TGCAGTGCTAGGGACTTTGCCAACTACGAGCAGTACTTC	CSARDFANYEQYF
-	TRBV7-2	TRBJ1-6	TRBD1	TGTGCCAGCAGCGCCCACGACAGGGACAATTCACCCCTCCACTTT	CASSAHDRDNSPLHF
many	TRBV7-2	TRBJ1-2	TRBD1	TGTGCCAGCAGCCGTTACCGGGACAGGGAGGCCTATGGCTACACCTTC	CASSRYRDREAYGYTF
many	TRBV30	TRBJ2-2	-	TGTGCCTGGAGTAAGGGACGTAACACCGGGGAGCTGTTTTTT	CAWSKGRNTGELFF
many	TRBV28	TRBJ1-6	-	TGTGCCAGCAGTTCCCCTCTTCGCCCCCTCCACTTT	CASSSPLRPLHF
many	TRBV2	TRBJ1-2	-	TGTGCCAGCACCCCCCTCTATGGCTACACCTTC	CASTPLYGYTF
many	TRBV7-2	TRBJ1-5	-	TGTGCCAGCAGCTTAGAGACAGGAAGACAGCCCCAGCATTTT	CASSLETGRQPQHF
-	TRBV27	TRBJ2-3	TRBD2	TGTGCCAGCAGTTCCCTTTGGGGGGGAGGGCCCGCGGATACGCAGTATTTT	CASSSLWGGGPADTQYF
-	TRBV12-3/TRBV12-4	TRBJ2-7	-	TGTGCCAGCGGCCAGGGTTACTACGAGCAGTACTTC	CASGQGYYEQYF
-	TRBV29-1	TRBJ1-1	-	TGCAGCGTTGAAAGTAGGGGGGCCCGGGGGACTGAAGCTTTCTTT	CSVESRGARGTEAFF
few	TRBV27	TRBJ2-1	-	TGTGCCAGCAGTCTCAAGGGGGATTACAATGAGCAGTTCTTC	CASSLKGDYNEQFF
few	TRBV20-1	TRBJ1-5	-	TGCAGTGCTAGAGAGGGGAAGGGGCGGGATCAGCCCCAGCATTTT	CSAREGKGRDQPQHF